These 25 T cell receptor beta chains were sequenced from one sample in a study of OX40 agonist ivuxolimab in advanced cancers. Produced via immunoSEQ multiplex PCR; TCRdb's table is partial and in-frame only. The table lists over 40,000 clones, around nine tenths of them singletons. The material sequenced was CD4+ or CD8+ T cells sorted from blood, taken in a trial of the OX40 agonist ivuxolimab. The source is an adult with an advanced solid tumor such as melanoma, head and neck, liver or kidney cancer.

V usage is TRBV30 and J usage is TRBJ2-1; the match to TRBD2 covers 7 bases. V dropped 0 bases and J dropped 5; count of bases not matched to a gene: 4. The germline gives CDR1 GTSNPN, CDR2 SVGIG (reference sequence). The length of the CDR3 is 14 residues. CDR3 region: CAWSVMLADNEQFF. The CDR3 nucleotides read TGTGCCTGGAGTGTTATGCTAGCGGACAATGAGCAGTTCTTC.

V is TRBV29-1 and J is TRBJ2-1; D gene uncertain. Germline CDR1 SQVTM, CDR2 ANQGSEA. CDR3 length: 12 residues. The V gene lost 1 base and the J gene lost 7 bases, with 8 bases spanning the gap. CDR3 nucleotides: TGCAGCGTTGAAGTTCAAGCTAATGAGCAGTTCTTC. Translating it yields CSVEVQANEQFF.

The chain uses TRBV7-8 and TRBJ2-7, with 10 bases aligning to TRBD2. This CDR3 has 17 residues. Trimming removed 8 bases from V and 3 bases from J; junction bases left unmatched: 16. Looked up from germline, CDR1 is SGHVS and CDR2 is FQNEAQ. The CDR3: CASGWLPSGRGGYEQYF. CDR3 nucleotide sequence: TGTGCCAGCGGGTGGCTGCCTAGCGGGAGAGGGGGCTACGAGCAGTACTTC.

V and J are TRBV14 and TRBJ2-2; no definite D call. Germline V gives CDR1 SGHDN, CDR2 FVKESK. V gave up 2 bases and J gave up 3 bases, with 4 bases separating them. The CDR3 consists of 13 residues. CDR3 sequence (DNA): TGTGCCAGCAGCCAACGGTACACCGGGGAGCTGTTTTTT. It is translated as CASSQRYTGELFF.

The chain carries TRBV11-2 and TRBJ2-1; the match to TRBD2 covers 10 bases. The junction had 9 bases not matched to a gene; V was cut back by 6 bases and J by 4 bases. This CDR3 is built from 16 residues. CDR1 SGHAT and CDR2 FQNNGV come from the germline V gene. The CDR3 region has the DNA TGTGCCAGCAGATCTATAAGCGGGAGGGGGTACAATGAGCAGTTCTTC. Translation gives CASRSISGRGYNEQFF.

The rearrangement uses TRBV4-1 and TRBJ2-7; D tentatively reads TRBD1 or TRBD2 (5 bases each). The CDR3 spans 14 residues. Per germline, CDR1 MGHRA and CDR2 YSYEKL. V dropped 5 bases and J dropped 4 bases, with 15 bases sitting between them. Here the CDR3 reads CASSTSGTSYEQYF. The CDR3 DNA follows: TGCGCCAGCAGCACTTCCGGGACGAGTTACGAGCAGTACTTC.

The chain employs TRBV5-4 and TRBJ2-3, with 13 bases aligning to TRBD2. Germline V lookup: CDR1 SGHNT, CDR2 YYREEE (reference sequence). V lost 0 bases to trimming and J lost 0 bases; unmatched junction nucleotides: 1. CDR3 length: 17 residues. CDR3 in amino acids: CASSLGLAGGSTDTQYF. The CDR3 nucleotides are TGTGCCAGCAGCTTGGGACTAGCGGGAGGTAGCACAGATACGCAGTATTTT.

The chain combines TRBV19 with TRBJ1-4; 8 bases line up with TRBD1. Germline V gene data show CDR1 as LNHDA and CDR2 as SQIVND (reference sequence). The V segment lost 9 bases and the J segment 2 bases; nucleotides outside the gene matches: 17. This CDR3 comprises 18 residues. The CDR3 protein is CASRGQGISVGTNEKLFF. DNA of the CDR3: TGTGCCAGCCGTGGACAGGGAATCTCTGTGGGCACTAATGAAAAACTGTTTTTT.

V gene TRBV2 combines with J gene TRBJ1-5; D ambiguous. The CDR3 sequence is 14 residues long. Germline CDR1 reads SNHLY; CDR2 reads FYNNEI. V dropped 2 bases and J dropped 0 bases, with 5 bases sitting between them. The CDR3 coding sequence is TGTGCCAGCAGTGAATACAGTAGCAATCAGCCCCAGCATTTT. Protein sequence: CASSEYSSNQPQHF.

The chain combines TRBV28 with TRBJ2-7, with D unclear. Germline lookup yields CDR1 MDHEN and CDR2 SYDVKM. The CDR3 totals 16 residues. V was clipped by 3 bases and J by 2 bases, with 17 bases between them. The CDR3, as DNA: TGTGCCAGCAGTTTCCCCCCCGCGCCGGGCACCTACGAGCAGTACTTC. Its protein product is CASSFPPAPGTYEQYF. Complete variable domain (other parts from reference TRBV28 and TRBJ2-7): DVKVTQSSRYLVKRTGEKVFLECVQDMDHENMFWYRQDPGLGLRLIYFSYDVKMKEKGDIPEGYSVSREKKERFSLILESASTNQTSMYLCASSFPPAPGTYEQYFGPGTRLTVT.

This clone was seen a single time. The J gene is TRBJ1-2, the V gene TRBV28, with D hard to call. CDR1 and CDR2 from the germline V gene are MDHEN and SYDVKM. CDR3 length equals 14 residues. Trimming cost V 3 bases and J 4 bases, with 12 bases left between them. CDR3 DNA: TGTGCCAGCAGTTTCCCGGAGCCGCCCTATGGCTACACCTTC. This translates into CASSFPEPPYGYTF.

V is TRBV6-5 and J is TRBJ2-3, with unresolved D. CDR1 and CDR2 (germline): MNHEY, SVGAGI. The CDR3 is made up of 13 amino acids. The V end lost 6 bases, the J end lost 0 bases, and 7 bases lay between the germline ends. In DNA, the CDR3 is TGTGCCAGCAGGACTCTAAGCACAGATACGCAGTATTTT. Protein sequence: CASRTLSTDTQYF.

The chain joins TRBV30 to TRBJ1-4, with D maybe TRBD1 (5 bases). The germline V and J ends were trimmed by 5 bases and 6 bases, with 16 bases remaining between them. The CDR3 is 14 amino acids. Germline CDR1 GTSNPN, CDR2 SVGIG (reference sequence). The CDR3 nucleotides are TGTGCCTGGGACTCAGGGAAGAAGGATGAAAAACTGTTTTTT. It is translated as CAWDSGKKDEKLFF.

The CDR3 region is CASRRKGQISNQPQHF. The CDR3 nucleotides are TGTGCCAGCAGACGTAAAGGACAGATTAGCAATCAGCCCCAGCATTTT. V is TRBV28 and J is TRBJ1-5, with D perhaps TRBD1 (6 bases). The length of the CDR3 is 16 residues. V was pared by 6 bases and J by 0 bases, with 15 bases between. CDR1 and CDR2 (germline): MDHEN, SYDVKM.

This chain links TRBV7-3 with TRBJ2-1; TRBD2 is a possible D gene (6 bases). Trimming pared 8 bases from V and 5 bases from J, leaving 13 bases between. Germline-derived CDR1 and CDR2 are SGHTA and FQGTGA. The CDR3 is 13 amino acids. The CDR3 loop reads CASSLWEDNEQFF. CDR3 in DNA: TGTGCCAGCTCCCTCTGGGAGGACAATGAGCAGTTCTTC.

This chain joins TRBV28 and TRBJ2-7; 9 bases match TRBD2. CDR1 and CDR2 from the germline V gene are MDHEN and SYDVKM. This CDR3 has 14 residues. The junction had 6 bases not matched to a gene; V was cut back by 7 bases and J by 2 bases. As DNA, the CDR3 is TGTGCCAGCAATCAGGCGGGAGGGGCCTACGAGCAGTACTTC. Protein product: CASNQAGGAYEQYF.

The rearrangement joins TRBV30 to TRBJ1-1; D perhaps matches TRBD1 (6 bases). The CDR3 loop spans 11 amino acids. Germline assignment: CDR1 GTSNPN and CDR2 SVGIG (reference sequence). Trimming removed 5 bases at V and 10 bases at J, with 14 bases between. As DNA, the CDR3 is TGTGCCTGGCCCTTAGGGGGACGAGCTTTCTTT. Its protein product is CAWPLGGRAFF. Drawing the rest from reference TRBV30 and TRBJ1-1, the complete variable domain is SQTIHQWPATLVQPVGSPLSLECTVEGTSNPNLYWYRQAAGRGLQLLFYSVGIGQISSEVPQNLSASRPQDRQFILSSKKLLLSDSGFYLCAWPLGGRAFFGQGTRLTVV.

Here the CDR3 DNA reads TGTGCCAGCAGCCCCCCCCAGGGAAAGCGACTAGCGGGAGGAGAGCAGTTCTTC. This gives the protein CASSPPQGKRLAGGEQFF. The chain links TRBV5-4 to TRBJ2-1; 13 positions agree with TRBD2. The length of the CDR3 is 18 residues. CDR1 is SGHNT and CDR2 is YYREEE in the germline V gene (reference sequence). Germline trimming cut 4 bases from V and 10 bases from J; bases unmatched to any gene: 17.

The rearrangement joins TRBV29-1 to TRBJ2-5; 8 bases agree with TRBD1. The ends lost 4 bases at V and 5 bases at J; junction bases unmatched: 6. The CDR3 has 13 amino acids. CDR1 is SQVTM, CDR2 ANQGSEA, per germline. The CDR3, as DNA: TGCAGCGTTGCGGACAGGGCGGGTGAGACCCAGTACTTC. It codes for CSVADRAGETQYF.

By proportion, this clone is medium-sized. The CDR3 here is CASSEGTGGFGETQYF. The CDR3 DNA reads TGTGCCAGCAGCGAGGGGACAGGGGGCTTTGGAGAGACCCAGTACTTC. This chain uses TRBV9 with TRBJ2-5; 12 bases are a match to TRBD1. V dropped 3 bases and J dropped 4; count of bases not matched to a gene: 7. The length of the CDR3 is 16 residues. Looked up from germline, CDR1 is SGDLS and CDR2 is YYNGEE.

The chain uses TRBV18 and TRBJ2-5; perhaps TRBD2 as D (5 bases). This CDR3 region has 13 residues. Germline CDR1 reads KGHSH; CDR2 reads LQKENI. Trimming shortened V by 3 bases and J by 4 bases, and 9 bases separated the two germline ends. The chain's CDR3 is CASSPLASETQYF. Here the CDR3 DNA reads TGTGCCAGCTCACCTCTAGCTTCAGAGACCCAGTACTTC.

This clone was counted once. The chain carries TRBV6-1 and TRBJ2-5; D unclear. The CDR3 covers 13 residues. Trimming pared 1 base from V and 6 bases from J, leaving 9 bases between. Germline values: CDR1 MNHNS, CDR2 SASEGT. CDR3 residues: CASSEVLRQTQYF. The CDR3 region has the DNA TGTGCCAGCAGTGAAGTCTTGCGTCAGACCCAGTACTTC.

V usage is TRBV4-2 and J usage is TRBJ1-1, with D possibly TRBD1 on 5 matching bases. Germline V gives CDR1 LGHNA, CDR2 YNFKEQ. This CDR3 region has 13 residues. V lost 3 bases and J 1 base, leaving 6 bases between the germline ends. Written as DNA, the CDR3 is TGTGCCAGCAGCCAGGGGGAGAACACTGAAGCTTTCTTT. Translation: CASSQGENTEAFF.

The chain has TRBV7-2 and TRBJ2-2, with D uncertain. The CDR3 is 14 amino acids. Germline V lookup: CDR1 SGHTA, CDR2 FQGNSA. The V end lost 1 base, the J end lost 0 bases, and 3 bases lay between the germline ends. The CDR3 sequence: CASSLGANTGELFF. The CDR3 DNA sequence: TGTGCCAGCAGCTTAGGAGCGAACACCGGGGAGCTGTTTTTT.

The chain combines TRBV14 with TRBJ2-7; D might be TRBD1 (6 bases). Germline assignment: CDR1 SGHDN and CDR2 FVKESK. V lost 3 bases and J 4 bases, leaving 13 bases between the germline ends. The CDR3 runs 14 residues. Here the CDR3 DNA reads TGTGCCAGCAGCCAGAACAGGGACCAATACGAGCAGTACTTC. It is translated as CASSQNRDQYEQYF.